This is a list of T cell receptor beta chains from one sample in a study of blood T cell repertoires in COVID-19. Some clones are missing from TCRdb's copy, which holds only in-frame ones; the method was immunoSEQ multiplex PCR. Among fewer than 200,000 clones, around 72% were seen once, and the ten largest hold around 2.9%. The sequencing sample was made of peripheral blood. These receptors came from a woman aged 80 or over with acute or convalescent COVID-19. The CDR3 runs from the conserved cysteine through the conserved F or W. The D gene is left open where the match is weak. Expanded clones get a size class; other rows say once, few or many, or leave the size out.

v_gene	abundance	d_gene	j_gene	CDR3aa	CDR3nt
TRBV3-1/TRBV3-2	NA	TRBD2	TRBJ2-2	CASSQGLAGRTGELFF	TGTGCCAGCAGCCAGGGACTAGCGGGAAGGACCGGGGAGCTGTTTTTT
TRBV19	NA	NA	TRBJ2-3	CASSSGAAGTDTQYF	TGTGCCAGTAGTTCAGGGGCGGCGGGCACAGATACGCAGTATTTT
TRBV4-3	NA	TRBD2	TRBJ2-3	CASSSRLADSTDTQYF	TGCGCCAGCAGCTCCAGACTAGCGGATAGCACAGATACGCAGTATTTT
TRBV6-6	few	TRBD1	TRBJ2-2	CASSPRYLQGANTGELFF	TGTGCCAGCAGTCCTCGTTATCTGCAGGGGGCGAACACCGGGGAGCTGTTTTTT
TRBV10-3	NA	NA	TRBJ2-2	CAISESASAGELFF	TGTGCCATCAGTGAGTCGGCTAGCGCCGGGGAGCTGTTTTTT
TRBV5-8	NA	TRBD1	TRBJ1-4	CASSPDRATNEKLFF	TGTGCCAGCAGCCCGGACAGGGCAACTAATGAAAAACTGTTTTTT
TRBV10-1	NA	TRBD2	TRBJ2-7	CASSDLSGSSSYEQYF	TGCGCCAGCAGTGATCTTAGCGGGAGTAGCTCCTACGAGCAGTACTTC
TRBV4-1	few	NA	TRBJ2-3	CASSQGADTQYF	TGCGCCAGCAGCCAAGGAGCGGATACGCAGTATTTT
TRBV7-6	NA	TRBD2	TRBJ2-5	CASSLGSRERFETQYF	TGTGCCAGCAGCTTGGGGTCGCGGGAGAGGTTCGAGACCCAGTACTTC
TRBV5-1	NA	TRBD1	TRBJ2-7	CASSLGAGTVSYEQYF	TGCGCCAGCAGCTTGGGGGCCGGGACAGTTTCCTACGAGCAGTACTTC
TRBV5-1	NA	NA	TRBJ1-6	CASSLKAERSTINSPLHF	TGCGCCAGCAGCTTGAAGGCAGAGAGGAGTACCATTAATTCACCCCTCCACTTT
TRBV19	NA	TRBD1	TRBJ1-5	CASSIGQGQPQHF	TGTGCCAGTAGTATTGGACAGGGTCAGCCCCAGCATTTT
TRBV28	NA	NA	TRBJ2-3	CASSLGLSTDTQYF	TGTGCCAGCAGTTTAGGACTGAGTACAGATACGCAGTATTTT
TRBV9	NA	TRBD2	TRBJ2-7	CASSLGTSGTNHYEQYF	TGTGCCAGCAGCCTGGGGACTAGCGGGACCAACCACTACGAGCAGTACTTC
TRBV4-1	NA	TRBD1	TRBJ1-4	CASSAPGQNWKLFF	TGCGCCAGCAGCGCACCGGGACAGAATTGGAAACTGTTTTTT
TRBV6-2/TRBV6-3	NA	TRBD2	TRBJ2-4	CASSSGLAGVAKNIQYF	TGTGCCAGCAGTTCGGGACTAGCGGGAGTAGCCAAAAACATTCAGTACTTC
TRBV7-9	NA	NA	TRBJ2-3	CASSRDRGIRTDTQYF	TGTGCCAGCAGCCGCGATCGGGGGATCCGCACAGATACGCAGTATTTT
TRBV25-1	few	NA	TRBJ1-4	CASETTTNEKLFF	TGTGCCAGCGAGACAACAACTAATGAAAAACTGTTTTTT
TRBV5-1	NA	TRBD2	TRBJ2-7	CASNERGGGDEQYF	TGCGCCAGCAACGAACGGGGGGGTGGCGACGAGCAGTACTTC
TRBV4-1	NA	NA	TRBJ2-1	CASSQPLASNEQFF	TGCGCCAGCAGCCAACCCCTAGCGAGCAATGAGCAGTTCTTC
TRBV10-1	NA	TRBD1	TRBJ2-1	CASSGGQGLTRNEQFF	TGCGCCAGCAGTGGGGGACAGGGTCTTACTCGGAATGAGCAGTTCTTC
TRBV10-1	NA	NA	TRBJ2-7	CASSENIYEQYF	TGCGCCAGCAGTGAAAACATCTACGAGCAGTACTTC
TRBV3-1/TRBV3-2	few	TRBD2	TRBJ2-3	CASSRASGGTDTQYF	TGTGCCAGCAGCCGGGCTAGCGGCGGCACAGATACGCAGTATTTT
TRBV28	few	NA	TRBJ1-5	CASSFGGARNQPQHF	TGTGCCAGCAGTTTTGGGGGGGCTCGCAATCAGCCCCAGCATTTT
TRBV5-1	NA	NA	TRBJ1-1	CASSTLTGASNTEAFF	TGCGCCAGCAGCACATTGACAGGCGCTAGTAACACTGAAGCTTTCTTT
TRBV10-2	once	NA	TRBJ2-5	CASSENTGQETQYF	TGCGCCAGCAGTGAAAACACAGGACAAGAGACCCAGTACTTC
TRBV5-1	NA	NA	TRBJ2-5	CASSLAGQPAYQETQYF	TGCGCCAGCAGCTTGGCAGGGCAACCCGCGTACCAAGAGACCCAGTACTTC
TRBV10-3	NA	NA	TRBJ1-1	CAISESQNTEAFF	TGTGCCATCAGTGAGTCTCAAAACACTGAAGCTTTCTTT
TRBV7-6	NA	NA	TRBJ2-3	CASSSDTSTDTQYF	TGTGCCAGCAGCTCGGACACCAGCACAGATACGCAGTATTTT
TRBV5-1	few	NA	TRBJ2-1	CASSPYINEQFF	TGCGCCAGCAGCCCGTACATCAATGAGCAGTTCTTC
TRBV7-3	NA	NA	TRBJ2-3	CASSLRGRGEDTQYF	TGTGCCAGCAGCTTAAGGGGTAGGGGCGAAGATACGCAGTATTTT
TRBV7-2	NA	TRBD1	TRBJ2-7	CASSPRQGLGEQYF	TGTGCCAGCAGCCCAAGACAGGGGCTGGGGGAGCAGTACTTC
TRBV19	once	NA	TRBJ2-2	CASSSWTANTGELFF	TGTGCCAGTAGTTCCTGGACAGCGAACACCGGGGAGCTGTTTTTT
TRBV3-1/TRBV3-2	once	NA	TRBJ1-6	CASSQVATNSPLHF	TGTGCCAGCAGCCAAGTAGCCACTAATTCACCCCTCCACTTT
TRBV2	NA	TRBD1	TRBJ2-1	CASTHRGHASDSYNEQFF	TGTGCCAGTACGCACAGGGGGCATGCTAGCGACTCCTACAATGAGCAGTTCTTC
TRBV7-2	NA	TRBD2	TRBJ2-7	CASSTSGSETYEQYF	TGTGCCAGCAGCACTAGCGGGAGTGAAACCTACGAGCAGTACTTC
TRBV7-9	NA	NA	TRBJ2-7	CASSPQFYEQYF	TGTGCCAGCAGCCCACAATTCTACGAGCAGTACTTC
TRBV5-5	NA	TRBD2	TRBJ2-5	CASTLAGEVGETQYF	TGTGCCAGCACGCTAGCGGGAGAGGTAGGGGAGACCCAGTACTTC
TRBV2	NA	NA	TRBJ1-5	CASSDGGANNQPQHF	TGTGCCAGCAGTGACGGAGGGGCTAACAATCAGCCCCAGCATTTT
TRBV3-1/TRBV3-2	NA	NA	TRBJ2-7	CASSQGQAGIYEQYF	TGTGCCAGCAGCCAAGGTCAGGCGGGGATCTACGAGCAGTACTTC
TRBV11-2	NA	TRBD2	TRBJ2-5	CASSWLTSGETQYF	TGTGCCAGCAGCTGGTTGACTAGCGGAGAGACCCAGTACTTC
TRBV19	NA	TRBD1	TRBJ1-2	CASSMEPGRDRAGYTF	TGTGCCAGTAGTATGGAACCCGGAAGGGACAGGGCTGGCTACACCTTC
TRBV28	NA	NA	TRBJ1-5	CASSQPGKEQPQHF	TGTGCCAGCAGTCAACCAGGGAAGGAGCAGCCCCAGCATTTT
TRBV24-1	NA	TRBD2	TRBJ2-5	CATSDHFSGRGQTQYF	TGTGCCACCAGTGACCACTTTAGCGGGAGGGGCCAGACCCAGTACTTC
TRBV5-4	NA	TRBD1	TRBJ1-6	CASSLGTSGGYNSPLHF	TGTGCCAGCAGCCTCGGAACCTCAGGGGGCTATAATTCACCCCTCCACTTT
TRBV5-1	NA	TRBD1	TRBJ2-7	CASSSSTGEVYEQYF	TGCGCCAGCAGCTCCTCGACAGGGGAGGTCTACGAGCAGTACTTC
TRBV4-2	NA	NA	TRBJ1-3	CASSPTGIGNTIYF	TGTGCCAGCAGCCCTACAGGGATCGGAAACACCATATATTTT
TRBV27	NA	NA	TRBJ1-4	CASSSYSGMVREKLFF	TGTGCCAGCAGTTCGTACTCGGGGATGGTTCGGGAAAAACTGTTTTTT
TRBV28	NA	TRBD1	TRBJ2-7	CASSFWDRPDEQYF	TGTGCCAGCAGTTTCTGGGACAGGCCGGACGAGCAGTACTTC
TRBV6-2/TRBV6-3	NA	NA	TRBJ2-7	CASSSGSLSSYEQYF	TGTGCCAGCAGCTCGGGGTCGTTGAGCTCCTACGAGCAGTACTTC
TRBV6-5	NA	TRBD1	TRBJ2-1	CASSYDRATYNEQFF	TGTGCCAGCAGTTACGACAGGGCCACCTACAATGAGCAGTTCTTC
TRBV4-1	once	TRBD2	TRBJ2-1	CASSQDPTSGVSSYNEQFF	TGCGCCAGCAGCCAAGATCCGACTAGCGGGGTTAGCTCCTACAATGAGCAGTTCTTC
TRBV7-3	once	NA	TRBJ2-5	CASTLTGNEETQYF	TGTGCCAGCACCCTGACGGGGAATGAAGAGACCCAGTACTTC
TRBV23-1	NA	NA	TRBJ1-1	CASSFREAFF	TGCGCCAGCAGTTTCCGGGAGGCTTTCTTT
TRBV5-1	NA	NA	TRBJ2-5	CASSLVSPYQETQYF	TGCGCCAGCAGCTTGGTGTCCCCGTACCAAGAGACCCAGTACTTC